These 14 T cell receptor beta chains came from one sample sequenced in a study of T cells in Graves' hyperthyroidism and ophthalmopathy. Researchers took RNA transcripts and amplified the TCR beta CDR3 regions from them. TCR CDR3 underwent first-round RT-PCR with the HTBI primer set. TCRdb reanalysed the multiplex PCR reads using MiXCR and keeps one entry per CDR3 protein. This sample carries 400,000 to 500,000 distinct CDR3 sequences, approximately 13% of them seen once, and the ten largest clones take 5.3%. What was sequenced was blood. These receptors came from a woman in her late teens or twenties with Graves' hyperthyroidism.

The J gene is TRBJ1-1, the V gene TRBV5-6; 8 bases map to TRBD1. The CDR3 covers 15 residues. With 3 bases clipped from V and 6 bases from J, the junction kept 10 bases outside the gene matches. Germline assignment: CDR1 SGHDT and CDR2 YYEEEE. The CDR3 protein is CASSYQGQGGAEAFF. CDR3 sequence (DNA): TGTGCCAGCAGCTACCAAGGACAGGGTGGCGCTGAAGCTTTCTTT.

V gene TRBV27 combines with J gene TRBJ1-1; D possibly corresponds to TRBD1 (6 bases). The germline V gene has CDR1 MNHEY and CDR2 SMNVEV (reference sequence). The V end lost 4 bases, the J end lost 7 bases, and 16 bases lay between the germline ends. The length of the CDR3 is 14 residues. CDR3 in amino acids: CASSCLTGRCEAFF. The CDR3 bases are TGTGCCAGCAGTTGCCTGACAGGTCGGTGTGAAGCTTTCTTT.

This clonotype was recorded at least ten times. The V and J genes are TRBV3-1 and TRBJ1-1; the D gene is possibly TRBD1 (6 bases). Germline V lookup: CDR1 LGHDT, CDR2 YNNKEL (reference sequence). V was clipped by 1 base and J by 10 bases, with 13 bases between them. The CDR3 length is 13 residues. The CDR3 region is CASSQGGAGRAFF. CDR3 DNA sequence: TGTGCCAGCAGCCAAGGGGGGGCAGGGAGAGCTTTCTTT.

The chain couples TRBV7-9 to TRBJ2-5, with D perhaps matching TRBD1 (6 bases). The CDR3 covers 14 residues. Germline loops: CDR1 SEHNR, CDR2 FQNEAQ (reference sequence). Trimming cost V 6 bases and J 2 bases, with 13 bases left between them. CDR3 sequence reads: CASRQLDSQETQYF. In DNA form, the CDR3 reads TGTGCCAGCAGGCAGTTGGACAGTCAAGAGACCCAGTACTTC.

This clonotype was seen a few times. The chain carries TRBV4-3 and TRBJ2-2, with D possibly matching TRBD2 (6 bases). This CDR3 is 17 amino acids long. V lost 1 base and J lost 6, with 18 bases in between. From germline, CDR1 is LGHNA and CDR2 YSLEER. The CDR3 sequence is CASSQAGYGSFSGELFF. Written as DNA, the CDR3 is TGCGCCAGCAGCCAAGCGGGTTACGGGAGTTTCTCCGGGGAGCTGTTTTTT.

This rearrangement joins TRBV5-6 to TRBJ2-7; 8 bases map to TRBD1. Germline CDR1 and CDR2: SGHDT and YYEEEE. The CDR3 runs to 14 residues. V was clipped by 5 bases and J by 3 bases; unmatched bases: 7. CDR3 in amino acids: CASRAGQGDYEQYF. The CDR3 DNA reads TGTGCCAGCAGAGCCGGACAGGGTGACTACGAGCAGTACTTC. The entire variable domain, with the rest obtained from reference TRBV5-6 and TRBJ2-7, is as follows: DAGVTQSPTHLIKTRGQQVTLRCSPKSGHDTVSWYQQALGQGPQFIFQYYEEEERQRGNFPDRFSGHQFPNYSSELNVNALLLGDSALYLCASRAGQGDYEQYFGPGTRLTVT.

V gene TRBV14 combines with J gene TRBJ2-7; TRBD1 agrees at 9 bases. J gave up 4 bases and V 0 bases, and 7 bases lay outside the gene matches. Germline V gene sequence: CDR1 SGHDN, CDR2 FVKESK. The CDR3 totals 16 residues. CDR3 amino acids: CASSQERDRVLYEQYF. The CDR3 DNA is TGTGCCAGCAGCCAAGAAAGGGACAGGGTACTTTACGAGCAGTACTTC.

The table lists this clonotype with a few counts. The J gene is TRBJ2-7, the V gene TRBV29-1; TRBD1 is a possible D gene (5 bases). V lost 3 bases and J lost 2, with 11 bases in between. Germline CDR1 is SQVTM and CDR2 is ANQGSEA. The CDR3 extends over 13 amino acids. CDR3 in amino acids: CSVETETTYEQYF. CDR3 bases: TGCAGCGTTGAGACAGAAACTACCTACGAGCAGTACTTC.

This clonotype came up many times. The V and J genes are TRBV7-9 and TRBJ2-1; 7 bases are a match to TRBD2. Trimming took 2 bases from V and 6 from J; bases not matched to a gene: 7. The CDR3 length is 15 residues. Germline V CDR1 and CDR2: SEHNR, FQNEAQ (reference sequence). The DNA of the CDR3 is TGTGCCAGCAGCTTAAGAGGGAGGGGCAGCAATGAGCAGTTCTTC. Its translation is CASSLRGRGSNEQFF.

As concerns this clonotype: A clone one base away is much larger, so this may be a read error. This sequence joins TRBV29-1 and TRBJ2-5; D call uncertain. The CDR3 is 12 residues long. Between the trimmed V and J ends, which lost 4 bases and 2 bases, there was a span of 8 bases. The germline gives CDR1 SQVTM, CDR2 ANQGSEA. CDR3: CSVVYQQETQYF. The CDR3 bases are TGCAGCGTTGTATATCAGCAAGAGACCCAGTACTTC.

The genes are TRBV6-1 and TRBJ1-2; D gene unclear. The germline gives CDR1 MNHNS, CDR2 SASEGT. Trimming took 4 bases from V and 0 from J, leaving 12 bases between them. This CDR3 has 15 residues. This CDR3 is CASSASKTSNYGYTF. CDR3 DNA sequence: TGTGCCAGCAGTGCCAGTAAAACCTCTAACTATGGCTACACCTTC.

Note on this clonotype: Since a much larger clone is just one base distant, this may be a read error. The chain is built from TRBV3-1 and TRBJ2-1, with D possibly being TRBD1 or TRBD2 (5 bases each). The V gene lost 4 bases and the J gene lost 2 bases, with 12 bases spanning the gap. The CDR3 has 15 residues. Germline V CDR1 and CDR2: LGHDT, YNNKEL (reference sequence). The CDR3, as DNA: TGTGCCAGCAGCCCTGGGGGAACGCCCTACAATGAGCAGTTCTTC. Its protein is CASSPGGTPYNEQFF.

This clonotype came up many times. The chain couples TRBV12-3 or TRBV12-4 to TRBJ2-7, with 10 nucleotides matching TRBD1. The V segment lost 5 bases and the J segment 2 bases; nucleotides outside the gene matches: 3. The CDR3 contains 14 residues. The CDR3, as DNA: TGTGCCAGCAGTGGACAGGGGGGGCCCTACGAGCAGTACTTC. As protein: CASSGQGGPYEQYF.

The chain recombines TRBV3-1 with TRBJ1-2; 8 bases are shared with TRBD1. This CDR3 spans 15 amino acids. Germline values: CDR1 LGHDT, CDR2 YNNKEL (reference sequence). J lost 8 bases, V lost 0 bases, and 8 bases had no gene match. DNA for the CDR3: TGTGCCAGCAGCCAAGATGTGGCAGGGGGCAGGGGCTACACCTTC. Amino acid sequence: CASSQDVAGGRGYTF.